This passage covers 4 T cell receptor beta chains from one sample sequenced in a study of cytomegalovirus exposure and HLA in healthy donors. PCR used 60 Vbeta primers and 13 Jbeta primers. TCRdb keeps only in-frame clones here, not all; method: immunoSEQ multiplex PCR. Seen here are approximately 200,000 clones, 79% observed once, and the top ten hold approximately 1.4%. The sequencing input was PBMCs. Every receptor here comes from a girl under 18 in good health and CMV-seropositive.

The chain uses TRBV6-5 and TRBJ2-7, with a possible D match to TRBD2 (5 bases). The V gene lost 4 bases and the J gene lost 0 bases, with 13 bases spanning the gap. CDR1 and CDR2 from the germline V gene are MNHEY and SVGAGI. CDR3 length equals 15 residues. As DNA, the CDR3 is TGTGCCAGCAGTTCGATCACTCGGGGCTCCTACGAGCAGTACTTC. Its protein product is CASSSITRGSYEQYF.

Here the CDR3 DNA reads TGTGCCAGCAGCTCGACTAGCGGGGGGAGCGGCACAGATACGCAGTATTTT. Translated, it gives CASSSTSGGSGTDTQYF. The gene calls are TRBV5-4 and TRBJ2-3; 13 bases match TRBD2. Trimming at V came to 3 bases and at J to 1 base, leaving 5 bases not matched to a gene. Germline loops: CDR1 SGHNT, CDR2 YYREEE (reference sequence). This CDR3 has 17 residues.

The rearrangement uses TRBV7-2 and TRBJ2-7; 9 bases line up with TRBD2. CDR3 length: 15 residues. From germline, CDR1 is SGHTA and CDR2 FQGNSA. The V segment lost 1 base and the J segment 4 bases; nucleotides outside the gene matches: 5. The CDR3 here is CASSLEVAGVYEQYF. The CDR3 DNA sequence: TGTGCCAGCAGCTTAGAGGTAGCGGGGGTTTACGAGCAGTACTTC.

The chain carries TRBV12-5 and TRBJ2-7, with 9 bases lining up with TRBD1. The CDR3 sequence is 18 residues long. V shed 3 bases and J 4 bases; nucleotides not matched to a gene: 16. The V gene's germline CDR1 is LGHNT and CDR2 FRNRAP. CDR3 bases: TGTGCTAGTGGTTTCGAACCTACCGGGACAGGGTTTAGGTACGAGCAGTACTTC. Its translation: CASGFEPTGTGFRYEQYF.